Listed here are 2 T cell receptor beta chains from one sample, sequenced in a study of molecular identifiers for immune sequencing clone quantification. Each CDR3 protein gets one entry after TCRdb re-called the PCR reads with MiXCR. The sample yields about 640,000 distinct CDR3 sequences, around 20% seen once. The specimen was naive CD8+ T cells from blood, with Jurkat cell RNA spiked in. Specified subset: FACS-sorted CD8+CD4-CCR7+CD45RA+ naive T cells. These receptors came from a human donor in good health. Some libraries in this study had Jurkat cell RNA spiked in.

The rearrangement joins TRBV19 to TRBJ2-7; 8 bases align to TRBD1. Per germline, CDR1 LNHDA and CDR2 SQIVND (reference sequence). CDR3 length: 15 amino acids. With V trimmed by 4 bases and J by 2 bases, 7 bases remained unmatched. CDR3 DNA: TGTGCCAGTAGTACCCTGACAGGGGCCGCCTACGAGCAGTACTTC. Its translation: CASSTLTGAAYEQYF.

This clonotype was detected many times. The chain uses TRBV4-2 and TRBJ1-5; D not resolved. This CDR3 has 16 residues. With 4 bases removed from V and 1 base from J, the gap between germline ends came to 14 bases. The germline gives CDR1 LGHNA, CDR2 YNFKEQ. The CDR3 DNA sequence: TGTGCCAGCAGCCCGGATGTGGGTTACAGCAATCAGCCCCAGCATTTT. Protein product: CASSPDVGYSNQPQHF.